This T cell receptor (beta chain) is from a study of CD8 T cells in ankylosing spondylitis. Study findings and constraints: Matched synovial fluid from ankylosing spondylitis patients was reported to be enriched for disease-linked clones.

In TCRdb, the 5' RACE reads were re-called with MiXCR into one record per CDR3 protein. The data show about 160,000 distinct CDR3 sequences, with 9.5% to 10% seen just once and roughly 16% held by the top ten. Germline lookup yields CDR1 SGHKS and CDR2 YYEKEE (reference sequence). Deletions cut 5 bases from V and 7 bases from J, with 10 bases between. This CDR3 is 12 amino acids long. Only a few counts were recorded for this clonotype. Its antigen remains unknown. The chain employs TRBV5-5 and TRBJ2-1, with no clear D. This TCR was recovered from a female donor with ankylosing spondylitis or in good health (not recorded which). The source material was blood, either unsorted or a sorted T cell fraction (not recorded which). CDR3 sequence reads: CASSRFYNEQFF. DNA for the CDR3: TGTGCCAGCAGTCGATTTTATAATGAGCAGTTCTTC.